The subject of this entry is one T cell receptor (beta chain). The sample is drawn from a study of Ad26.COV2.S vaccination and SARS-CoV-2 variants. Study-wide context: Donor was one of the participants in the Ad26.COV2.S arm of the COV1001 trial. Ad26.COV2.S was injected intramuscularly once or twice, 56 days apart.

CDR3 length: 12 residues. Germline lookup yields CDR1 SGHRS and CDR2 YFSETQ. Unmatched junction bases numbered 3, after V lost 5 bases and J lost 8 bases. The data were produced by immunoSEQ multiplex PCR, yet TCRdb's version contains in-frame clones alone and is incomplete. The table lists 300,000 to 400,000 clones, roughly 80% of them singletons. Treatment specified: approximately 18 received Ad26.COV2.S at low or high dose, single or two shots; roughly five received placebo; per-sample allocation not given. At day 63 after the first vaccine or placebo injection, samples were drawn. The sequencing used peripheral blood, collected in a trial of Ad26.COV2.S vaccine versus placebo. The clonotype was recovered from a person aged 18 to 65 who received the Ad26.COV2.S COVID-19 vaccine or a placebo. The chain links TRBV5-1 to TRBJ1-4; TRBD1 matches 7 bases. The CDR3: CASRTGREKLFF. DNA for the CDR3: TGCGCCAGCAGGACAGGGAGAGAAAAACTGTTTTTT.